The clone carrying this TCR beta chain was counted once. Trimming removed 8 bases at V and 6 bases at J, with 19 bases between. Germline V gives CDR1 MNHEY, CDR2 SVGAGI. This CDR3 contains 14 residues. The protocol was immunoSEQ multiplex PCR, while the TCRdb copy is restricted to in-frame clones and leaves out a portion. The sample gives about 680,000 clones, roughly 90% of which show up once; approximately 1.5% is in the top ten. These data originate in a study of Ad26.COV2.S vaccination and SARS-CoV-2 variants. Specified treatment: roughly 18 received Ad26.COV2.S at low or high dose, single or two shots; five or six received placebo; per-sample allocation not given. At day 63 after the first vaccine or placebo injection, samples were drawn.

The V call is TRBV6-5, the J call TRBJ1-1, with a tentative D call TRBD1 (6 bases). This TCR was sampled from a person aged 18-65 years who received the Ad26.COV2.S COVID-19 vaccine or a placebo. The source was peripheral blood, collected in a trial of Ad26.COV2.S vaccine versus placebo. The CDR3 here is CASRGAWGTPEAFF. CDR3 DNA: TGTGCCAGCCGCGGTGCTTGGGGGACACCTGAAGCTTTCTTT.